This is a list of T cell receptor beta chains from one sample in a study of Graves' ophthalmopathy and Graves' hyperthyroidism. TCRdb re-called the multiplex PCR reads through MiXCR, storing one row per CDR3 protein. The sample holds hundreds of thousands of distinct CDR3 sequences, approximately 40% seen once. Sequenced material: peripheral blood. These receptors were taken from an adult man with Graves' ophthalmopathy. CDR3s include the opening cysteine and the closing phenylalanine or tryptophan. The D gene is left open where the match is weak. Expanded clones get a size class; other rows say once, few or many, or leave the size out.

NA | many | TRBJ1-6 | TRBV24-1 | TGTGCCACCAGTGATTTGATGGCAGGGTATGGAAAATCACCCCTCCACTTT | CATSDLMAGYGKSPLHF
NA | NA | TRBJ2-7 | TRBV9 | TGTGCCAGCAGCACCCGGACCGCGAGCTCCTACGAGCAGTACTTC | CASSTRTASSYEQYF
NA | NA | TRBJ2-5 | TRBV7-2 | TGTGCCAGCAGCTTCCCAGTAAGAGTTACCCAGTACTTC | CASSFPVRVTQYF
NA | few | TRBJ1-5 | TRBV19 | TGTGCCAGTAGTAACCGGGCCCAGGGGTGGCCATCAGCCCAGCATTTT | CASSNRAQGWPSAQHF
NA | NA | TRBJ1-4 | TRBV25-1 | TGTGCCAGCAGTTACTCGGGGGGGCCTAATGAAAAACTGTTTTTT | CASSYSGGPNEKLFF
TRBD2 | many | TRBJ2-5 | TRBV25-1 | TGTGCCAGCAGTGGCGGACTAGCGGACCGCCAAGAGACCCAGTACTTC | CASSGGLADRQETQYF
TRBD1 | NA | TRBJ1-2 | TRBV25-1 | TGTGCCAGCACCCGAGGACAGGTTGCCAAGGGTGGCTACACCTTC | CASTRGQVAKGGYTF
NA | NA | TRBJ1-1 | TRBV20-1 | TGCAGTGCTTCGACCGACACCGTCACTGAAGCTTTCTTT | CSASTDTVTEAFF
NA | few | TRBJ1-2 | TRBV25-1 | TGTGCCAGCAGTTTTAGGGGTCCAGGGAACTATGGCTACACCTTC | CASSFRGPGNYGYTF
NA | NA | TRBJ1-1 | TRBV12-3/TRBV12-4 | TGTGCCAGCAGTCCAGGGTATAGGAACACTGAAGCTTTCTTT | CASSPGYRNTEAFF
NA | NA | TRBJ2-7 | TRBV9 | TGTGCCAGCAGCAAGGACAGCCGCTACGAGCAGTACTTC | CASSKDSRYEQYF
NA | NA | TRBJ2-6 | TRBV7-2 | TGTGCCAGCAGCTTAGGAAGCCCTGGGAATGGGGCCAACGTCCTGACTTTC | CASSLGSPGNGANVLTF
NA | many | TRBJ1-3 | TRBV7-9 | TGTGCCAGCAGCGCCGGGACGTCTGGAAACACCATATATTTT | CASSAGTSGNTIYF
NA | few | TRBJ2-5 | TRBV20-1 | TGCAGTCCTAGATCAAGACAAGAGACCCAGTACTTC | CSPRSRQETQYF
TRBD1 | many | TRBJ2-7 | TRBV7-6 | TGTGCCAGCAGCTTAGAGGTGACAGGGGACGAGCAGTACTTC | CASSLEVTGDEQYF
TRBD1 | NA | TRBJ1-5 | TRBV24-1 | TGTGCCAGCAGTGACACAGGGACAGGGATGGATCAGCCCCAGCATTTT | CASSDTGTGMDQPQHF
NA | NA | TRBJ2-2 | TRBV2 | TGTGCCAGCAGTGAAACGCTCGGGAGGAACACCGGGGAGCTGTTTTTT | CASSETLGRNTGELFF
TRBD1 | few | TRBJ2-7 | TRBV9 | TGTGCCAGCAGCGCAGACCGGGACAGCTACGAGCAGTACTTC | CASSADRDSYEQYF
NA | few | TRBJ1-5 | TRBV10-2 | TGTGCCAGCAGCCCAGGGGCGGGGAATCAGCCCCAGCATTTT | CASSPGAGNQPQHF
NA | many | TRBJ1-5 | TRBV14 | TGTGCCAGCAGCCAAGTTGAGGGCGGGCCCCAGCATTTT | CASSQVEGGPQHF
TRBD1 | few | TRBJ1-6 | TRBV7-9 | TGTGCCAGCAGCTCACAGGGGGGAGGAAATAATTCACCCCTCCACTTT | CASSSQGGGNNSPLHF
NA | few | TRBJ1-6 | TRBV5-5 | TGTGCCAGCAGCCAGCGCGGGGAGCCAAATAATTCACCCCTCCACTTT | CASSQRGEPNNSPLHF
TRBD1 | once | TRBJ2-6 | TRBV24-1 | TGTGCCACCAGTGCCCGGGACAGGGGCTCTGGGGCCAACGTCCTGACTTTC | CATSARDRGSGANVLTF
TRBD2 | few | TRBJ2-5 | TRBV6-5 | TGTGCCAGCAGTTACTCGAGGAGCGGGGGGGCTGTCCAAGAGACCCAGTACTTC | CASSYSRSGGAVQETQYF
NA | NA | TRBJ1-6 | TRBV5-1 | TGCGCCAGCAGCCCTATGAATGTTAATGCGGAATCACCCCTCCACTTT | CASSPMNVNAESPLHF
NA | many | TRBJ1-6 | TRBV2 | TGTGCCAGCACCCTCTCCTATAATTCACCCCTCCACTTT | CASTLSYNSPLHF
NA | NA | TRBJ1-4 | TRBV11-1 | TGTGCCAGCAGCTTAGGGAGGGGGAATCAAAAACTGTTTTTT | CASSLGRGNQKLFF
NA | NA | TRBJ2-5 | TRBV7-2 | TGTGCCAGCAGCCAGACTGGGGCGGCAGGACATGAGACCCAGTACTTC | CASSQTGAAGHETQYF
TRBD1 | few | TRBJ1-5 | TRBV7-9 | TGTGCCAGCAGCTTAAAAGAGGGGACAGGGCACGAAAAAGAGCCCCAGCATTTT | CASSLKEGTGHEKEPQHF
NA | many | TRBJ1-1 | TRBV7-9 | TGTGCCAGCAGCTCAGTTCGCGGGCCTCAGCAGGTTTTCTTT | CASSSVRGPQQVFF
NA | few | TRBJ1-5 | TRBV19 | TGTGCCAGCAGTTTAGACGGGGGGCTCGGGCAGCCCCAGCATTTT | CASSLDGGLGQPQHF
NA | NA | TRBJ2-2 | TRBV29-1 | TGCAGCGTTCCCCCCGACAGGAACACCGGGGAGCTGTTTTTT | CSVPPDRNTGELFF
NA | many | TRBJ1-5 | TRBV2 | TGTGCCAGCAGTGAAGATAGACGGCAGCCCCAGCATTTT | CASSEDRRQPQHF
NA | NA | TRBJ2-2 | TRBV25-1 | TGTGCCAGCTCACCACGGGCCAGGGCGAACACCGGGGAGCTGTTTTTT | CASSPRARANTGELFF